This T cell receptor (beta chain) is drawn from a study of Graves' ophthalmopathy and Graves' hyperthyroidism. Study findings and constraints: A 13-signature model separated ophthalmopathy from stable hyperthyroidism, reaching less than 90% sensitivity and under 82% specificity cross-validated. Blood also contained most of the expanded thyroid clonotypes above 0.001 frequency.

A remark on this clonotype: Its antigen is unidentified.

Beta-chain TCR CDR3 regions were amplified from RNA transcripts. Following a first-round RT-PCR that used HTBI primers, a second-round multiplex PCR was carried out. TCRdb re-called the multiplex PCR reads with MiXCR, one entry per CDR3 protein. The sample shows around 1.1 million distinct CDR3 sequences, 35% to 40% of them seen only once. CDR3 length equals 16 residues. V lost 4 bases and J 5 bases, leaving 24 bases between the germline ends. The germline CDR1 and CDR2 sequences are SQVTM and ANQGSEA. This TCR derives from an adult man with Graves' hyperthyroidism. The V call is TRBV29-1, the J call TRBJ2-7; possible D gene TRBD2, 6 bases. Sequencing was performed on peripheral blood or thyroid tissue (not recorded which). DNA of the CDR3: TGCAGCGTTGTAATCCGGGGACTCACCTATGACAACGAGCAGTACTTC. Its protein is CSVVIRGLTYDNEQYF.